A selection of T cell receptor beta chains follows, all from one sample in a study of blood T cells in healthy people across ages. Each CDR3 protein gets one entry after TCRdb re-called the 5' RACE reads with MiXCR. The table shows about 1,400,000 distinct CDR3 sequences, with around two fifths occurring only once. Sequences were obtained from blood. All receptors come from a young woman in good health. CDR3s include the opening cysteine and the closing phenylalanine or tryptophan. Fields, in order: V gene, J gene, D gene, clone size, CDR3 protein, CDR3 DNA. A D gene is named only where the DNA matches it firmly. Clone size is given for some rows only: seen once, a few or many times, or a class if the clone is expanded.

TRBV28	TRBJ2-3	.	.	CASSFSAGGDTQYF	TGTGCCAGCAGTTTTTCGGCCGGGGGCGATACGCAGTATTTT
TRBV6-6	TRBJ2-5	TRBD1	once	CASSNAGQGKGSEYF	TGTGCCAGCAGTAACGCGGGACAGGGGAAAGGATCAGAGTACTTC
TRBV15	TRBJ2-5	.	.	CATSRDPPLANQETQYF	TGTGCCACCAGCAGAGATCCGCCCCTAGCGAACCAAGAGACCCAGTACTTC
TRBV28	TRBJ2-3	TRBD2	once	CASSLLGLVGSTDTQYF	TGTGCCAGCAGTTTACTAGGACTAGTGGGATCCACAGATACGCAGTATTTT
TRBV7-2	TRBJ2-3	.	.	CASSLVDADTQYF	TGTGCCAGCAGCTTAGTCGACGCAGATACGCAGTATTTT
TRBV20-1	TRBJ1-4	TRBD1	.	CSARRTGNRNEKLFF	TGCAGTGCTAGACGGACAGGGAATAGGAATGAAAAACTGTTTTTT
TRBV20-1	TRBJ2-3	.	few	CSARPPRGGSDTQYF	TGCAGTGCTAGGCCCCCTCGGGGCGGTTCAGATACGCAGTATTTT
TRBV10-3	TRBJ1-1	.	.	CAIGDEDSFPFF	TGTGCCATCGGTGACGAGGACAGCTTCCCTTTCTTT
TRBV6-1	TRBJ2-7	.	.	CASSEDPGREQYF	TGTGCCAGCAGTGAAGATCCGGGCCGCGAGCAGTACTTC
TRBV6-1	TRBJ2-4	TRBD1	few	CASSPSFGRGHSKNIQYF	TGTGCCAGCAGTCCCTCCTTCGGCAGGGGGCACTCCAAAAACATTCAGTACTTC
TRBV21-1	TRBJ1-1	.	.	CASSKGQPNTEAFF	TGTGCCAGCAGCAAAGGACAGCCGAACACTGAAGCTTTCTTT